This section outlines one T cell receptor beta chain sequence together with its context. No antigen is known for it. This CDR3 is 13 amino acids long. Germline V gene sequence: CDR1 SGHNT, CDR2 YENEEA. With V trimmed by 5 bases and J by 5 bases, 4 bases remained unmatched. The related graft donor's blood sample was taken on the day of bone marrow donation. These data come from a study of T cells after posttransplantation cyclophosphamide. Study results and caveats: TRB overlap between skin or GI tissue T cells and blood was limited. Later blood repertoires were often dominated by clones from the donor CD8+ memory compartment.

Sequencing used immunoSEQ multiplex PCR; TCRdb keeps in-frame clones, though not all of them. The data hold about 8,000 clones, with approximately 91% observed a single time. What was sequenced was CD4+ T cells sorted from blood. V gene TRBV11-3 combines with J gene TRBJ2-7; 9 bases agree with TRBD1. The source of this sequence is a woman aged 45 to 65 in good health and a related stem cell transplant donor. CDR3 region: CASSGQGRNEQYF. DNA for the CDR3: TGTGCCAGCAGCGGACAGGGGAGGAACGAGCAGTACTTC.